This T cell receptor beta chain was recovered during a study of shared clonotypes between healthy human individuals. Trimming left V 4 bases short and J 2 bases short, with 21 bases between. The CDR3 is made up of 17 amino acids. Germline V gene sequence: CDR1 SGHTA, CDR2 FQGNSA. This clone has a single count. Repertoires were generated with immunoSEQ multiplex PCR, while TCRdb's copy carries only in-frame clones and drops some. The table has millions of clones, approximately 93% seen once. This chain uses TRBV7-2 with TRBJ2-7; TRBD1 or TRBD2 may be the D gene (5 bases each). Specimen: naive CD4+ T cells from PBMCs. The subset was: CD45RA+ positively selected. The receptor was isolated from a man between 18 and 35 years old in good health. Some clones in this sample may be carry-over from other donors' samples. Written as DNA, the CDR3 is TGTGCCAGCAGCTCTATCCCTCGGGGCCGGCGGACCTACGAGCAGTACTTC. It encodes CASSSIPRGRRTYEQYF.